The entry below gives a single T cell receptor beta chain sequence along with its context. Its antigen is undetermined. This sample stems from a study of T cell responses to AZD1222 COVID-19 vaccine. Study-wide results and caveats: Donors, mostly white British, included more females; clonal diversity was possibly underestimated. Vaccine-associated CD4 TCRs spanned spike, dominant at 160-218 and 743-854. Unmutated variant regions are reportedly targeted by nearly half of spike-specific TCRs.

Profiled with immunoSEQ multiplex PCR; TCRdb holds only in-frame clones, not every one. The table lists roughly 100,000 clones, approximately 90% of them singletons. Trimming shortened V by 1 base and J by 8 bases, and 8 bases separated the two germline ends. The CDR3 is 13 amino acids. CDR1 is KGHDR, CDR2 SFDVKD, per germline. This receptor was identified in an adult who received the AZD1222 COVID-19 vaccine. This specimen consisted of peripheral blood, obtained 28 days after the second AZD1222 dose. V gene TRBV24-1 combines with J gene TRBJ2-1; the D is unclear. DNA of the CDR3: TGTGCCACCAGTGATTTTCTGAGGTATGAGCAGTTCTTC. Protein product: CATSDFLRYEQFF.